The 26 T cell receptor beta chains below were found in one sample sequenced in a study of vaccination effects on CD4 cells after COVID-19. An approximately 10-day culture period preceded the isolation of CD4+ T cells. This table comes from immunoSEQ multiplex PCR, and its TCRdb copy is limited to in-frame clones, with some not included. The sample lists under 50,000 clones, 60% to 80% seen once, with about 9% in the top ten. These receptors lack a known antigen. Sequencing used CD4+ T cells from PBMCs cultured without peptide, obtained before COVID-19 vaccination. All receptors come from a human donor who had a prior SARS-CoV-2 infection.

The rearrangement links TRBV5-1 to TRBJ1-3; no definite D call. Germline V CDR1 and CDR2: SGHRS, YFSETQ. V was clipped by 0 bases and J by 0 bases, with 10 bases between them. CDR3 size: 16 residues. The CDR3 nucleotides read TGCGCCAGCAGCTTGGGAGGGAGTTACTCTGGAAACACCATATATTTT. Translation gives CASSLGGSYSGNTIYF. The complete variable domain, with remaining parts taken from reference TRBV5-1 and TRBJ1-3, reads KAGVTQTPRYLIKTRGQQVTLSCSPISGHRSVSWYQQTPGQGLQFLFEYFSETQRNKGNFPGRFSGRQFSNSRSEMNVSTLELGDSALYLCASSLGGSYSGNTIYFGEGSWLTVV.

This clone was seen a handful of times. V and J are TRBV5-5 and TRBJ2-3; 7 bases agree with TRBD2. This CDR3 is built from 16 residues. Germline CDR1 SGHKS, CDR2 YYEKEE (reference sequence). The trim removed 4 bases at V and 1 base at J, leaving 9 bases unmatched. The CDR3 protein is CASSATLATGTDTQYF. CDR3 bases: TGTGCCAGCAGCGCCACACTAGCGACCGGCACAGATACGCAGTATTTT.

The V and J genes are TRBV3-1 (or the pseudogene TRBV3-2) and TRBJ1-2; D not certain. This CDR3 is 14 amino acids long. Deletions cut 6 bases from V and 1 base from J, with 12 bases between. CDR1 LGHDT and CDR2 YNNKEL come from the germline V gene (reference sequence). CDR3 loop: CASSPQTDNYGYTF. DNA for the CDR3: TGTGCCAGCAGTCCCCAAACAGATAACTATGGCTACACCTTC.

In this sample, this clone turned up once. CDR3 coding DNA: TGTGCCAGCAGCTCGGACAGGGAGAACACCGGGGAGCTGTTTTTT. Its protein product is CASSSDRENTGELFF. The chain links TRBV5-4 to TRBJ2-2, with 8 bases matching TRBD1. CDR1 is SGHNT, CDR2 YYREEE, per germline (reference sequence). This CDR3 region has 15 residues. The V gene end was trimmed by 3 bases and the J gene end by 1 base; junction bases not matched to a gene: 2.

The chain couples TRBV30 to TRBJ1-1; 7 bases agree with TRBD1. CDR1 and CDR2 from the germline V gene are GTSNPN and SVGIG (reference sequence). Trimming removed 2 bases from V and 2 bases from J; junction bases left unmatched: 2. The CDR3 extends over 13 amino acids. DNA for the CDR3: TGTGCCTGGAGTAGGGACAGTAACACTGAAGCTTTCTTT. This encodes CAWSRDSNTEAFF.

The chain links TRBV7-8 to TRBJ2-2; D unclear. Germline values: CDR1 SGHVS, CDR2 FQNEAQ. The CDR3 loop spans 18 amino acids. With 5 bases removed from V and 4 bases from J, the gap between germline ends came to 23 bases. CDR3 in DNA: TGTGCCAGCAGCCTCGAGAAACGACCCATCGGAACCACCGGGGAGCTGTTTTTT. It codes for CASSLEKRPIGTTGELFF.

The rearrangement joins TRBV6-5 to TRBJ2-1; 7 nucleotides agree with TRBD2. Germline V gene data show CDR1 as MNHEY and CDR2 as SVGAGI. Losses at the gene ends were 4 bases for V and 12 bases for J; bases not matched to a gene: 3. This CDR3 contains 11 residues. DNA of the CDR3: TGTGCCAGCAGTTTTGGCGGGGGGCAGTTCTTC. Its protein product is CASSFGGGQFF.

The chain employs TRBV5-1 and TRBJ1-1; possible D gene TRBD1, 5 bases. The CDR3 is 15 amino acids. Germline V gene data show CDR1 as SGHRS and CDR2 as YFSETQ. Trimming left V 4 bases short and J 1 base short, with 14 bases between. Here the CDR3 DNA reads TGCGCCAGCAGCCCCCTAGGGGTTTCGAACACTGAAGCTTTCTTT. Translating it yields CASSPLGVSNTEAFF.

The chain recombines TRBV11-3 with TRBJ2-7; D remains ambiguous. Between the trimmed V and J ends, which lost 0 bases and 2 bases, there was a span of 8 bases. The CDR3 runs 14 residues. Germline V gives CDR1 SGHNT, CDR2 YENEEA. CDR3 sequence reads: CASSLEGQTYEQYF. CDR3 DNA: TGTGCCAGCAGCTTAGAAGGTCAGACCTACGAGCAGTACTTC. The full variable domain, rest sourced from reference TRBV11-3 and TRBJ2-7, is EAGVVQSPRYKIIEKKQPVAFWCNPISGHNTLYWYLQNLGQGPELLIRYENEEAVDDSQLPKDRFSAERLKGVDSTLKIQPAELGDSAVYLCASSLEGQTYEQYFGPGTRLTVT.

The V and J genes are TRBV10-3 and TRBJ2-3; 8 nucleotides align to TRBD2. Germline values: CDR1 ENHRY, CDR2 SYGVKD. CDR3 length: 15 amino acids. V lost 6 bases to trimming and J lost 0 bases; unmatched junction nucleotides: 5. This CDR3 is CAISVSGISTDTQYF. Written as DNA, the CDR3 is TGTGCCATCAGCGTTAGCGGGATCAGCACAGATACGCAGTATTTT.

The CDR3 DNA reads TGTGCCAGCAGCTTAATGGCGGGGGGGCCCCAAGAGACCCAGTACTTC. Translation: CASSLMAGGPQETQYF. This sequence joins TRBV7-3 and TRBJ2-5, with 9 positions matching TRBD2. The CDR3 covers 16 residues. Germline loops: CDR1 SGHTA, CDR2 FQGTGA. Unmatched junction bases numbered 4, after V lost 1 base and J lost 1 base.

The CDR3 DNA reads TGTGCCAGCTGCTCACCCGGGCGTAGCGAAAAACTGTTTTTT. Its protein product is CASCSPGRSEKLFF. The chain employs TRBV28 and TRBJ1-4; D uncertain. The V gene's germline CDR1 is MDHEN and CDR2 SYDVKM. The CDR3 spans 14 residues. Trimming shortened V by 8 bases and J by 8 bases, and 18 bases separated the two germline ends. The entire variable domain, with the rest obtained from reference TRBV28 and TRBJ1-4, is as follows: DVKVTQSSRYLVKRTGEKVFLECVQDMDHENMFWYRQDPGLGLRLIYFSYDVKMKEKGDIPEGYSVSREKKERFSLILESASTNQTSMYLCASCSPGRSEKLFFGSGTQLSVL.

The CDR3 nucleotides read TGTGCCAGCAGTGTATCCAGGGAAAGTGAAGCTTTCTTT. Protein product: CASSVSRESEAFF. The rearrangement joins TRBV2 to TRBJ1-1; D is perhaps TRBD1 (5 bases). The V and J ends lost 4 bases and 7 bases respectively, with 13 bases between them. The CDR3 runs 13 residues. Germline loops: CDR1 SNHLY, CDR2 FYNNEI.

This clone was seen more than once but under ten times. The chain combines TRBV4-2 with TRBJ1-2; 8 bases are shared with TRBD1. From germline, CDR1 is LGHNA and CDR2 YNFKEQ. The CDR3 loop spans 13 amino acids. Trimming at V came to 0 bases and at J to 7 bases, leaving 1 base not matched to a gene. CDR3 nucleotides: TGTGCCAGCAGCCAAGACAGGGGGCTTGGCTACACCTTC. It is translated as CASSQDRGLGYTF.

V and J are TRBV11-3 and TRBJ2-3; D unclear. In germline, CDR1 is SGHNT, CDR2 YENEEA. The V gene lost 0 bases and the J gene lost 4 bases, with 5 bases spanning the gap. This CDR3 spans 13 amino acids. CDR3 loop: CASSLDGPDTQYF. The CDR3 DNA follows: TGTGCCAGCAGCTTAGATGGCCCAGATACGCAGTATTTT.

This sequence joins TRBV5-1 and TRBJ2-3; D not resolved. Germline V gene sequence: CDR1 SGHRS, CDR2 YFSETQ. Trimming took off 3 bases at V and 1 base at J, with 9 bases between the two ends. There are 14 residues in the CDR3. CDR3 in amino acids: CASSSTAGTDTQYF. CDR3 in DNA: TGCGCCAGCAGCTCGACTGCGGGCACAGATACGCAGTATTTT. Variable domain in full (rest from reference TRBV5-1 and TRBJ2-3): KAGVTQTPRYLIKTRGQQVTLSCSPISGHRSVSWYQQTPGQGLQFLFEYFSETQRNKGNFPGRFSGRQFSNSRSEMNVSTLELGDSALYLCASSSTAGTDTQYFGPGTRLTVL.

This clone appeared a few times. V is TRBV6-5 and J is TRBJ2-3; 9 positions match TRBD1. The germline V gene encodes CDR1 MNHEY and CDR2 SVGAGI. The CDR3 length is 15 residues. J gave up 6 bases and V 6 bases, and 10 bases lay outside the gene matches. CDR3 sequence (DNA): TGTGCCAGCAGCTTCGGACAGGGGAGAGTGGATACGCAGTATTTT. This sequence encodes CASSFGQGRVDTQYF.

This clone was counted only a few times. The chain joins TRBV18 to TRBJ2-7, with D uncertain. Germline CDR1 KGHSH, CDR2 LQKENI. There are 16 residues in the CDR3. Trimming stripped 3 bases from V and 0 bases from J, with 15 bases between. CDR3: CASSPLEAGFSYEQYF. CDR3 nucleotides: TGTGCCAGCTCACCGCTTGAGGCAGGATTCTCCTACGAGCAGTACTTC.

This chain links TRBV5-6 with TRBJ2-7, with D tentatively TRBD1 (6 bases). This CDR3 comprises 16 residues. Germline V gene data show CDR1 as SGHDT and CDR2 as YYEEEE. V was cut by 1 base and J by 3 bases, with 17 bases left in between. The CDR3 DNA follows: TGTGCCAGCAGCTTGAGTTTGGGACCCAGGGGCTACGAGCAGTACTTC. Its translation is CASSLSLGPRGYEQYF. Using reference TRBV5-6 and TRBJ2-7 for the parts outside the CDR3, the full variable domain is DAGVTQSPTHLIKTRGQQVTLRCSPKSGHDTVSWYQQALGQGPQFIFQYYEEEERQRGNFPDRFSGHQFPNYSSELNVNALLLGDSALYLCASSLSLGPRGYEQYFGPGTRLTVT.

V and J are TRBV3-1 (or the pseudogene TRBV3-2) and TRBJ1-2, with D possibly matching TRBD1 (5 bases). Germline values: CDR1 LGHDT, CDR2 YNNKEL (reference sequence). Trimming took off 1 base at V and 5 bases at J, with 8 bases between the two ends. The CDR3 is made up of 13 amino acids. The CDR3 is CASSQGGEYGYTF. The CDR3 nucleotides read TGTGCCAGCAGCCAAGGAGGGGAGTATGGCTACACCTTC.

The CDR3 DNA reads TGTGCCAGCAGTGTCGGCCAGGGAAAAATGACTGAAGCTTTCTTT. It specifies CASSVGQGKMTEAFF. V gene TRBV2 combines with J gene TRBJ1-1; D might be TRBD1 (5 bases). Germline V CDR1 and CDR2: SNHLY, FYNNEI. The ends were cut back, 4 bases at V and 5 bases at J, with 17 bases in the middle. The CDR3 has 15 amino acids.

The CDR3 here is CASSFDRNNEKLFF. The CDR3 DNA reads TGTGCCAGCAGCTTTGACAGGAACAATGAAAAACTGTTTTTT. V and J are TRBV5-5 and TRBJ1-4, with a possible D match to TRBD1 (6 bases). The V gene lost 2 bases and the J gene lost 5 bases, with 10 bases spanning the gap. CDR3 size: 14 residues. Germline V gene lookup returns CDR1 SGHKS and CDR2 YYEKEE (reference sequence).

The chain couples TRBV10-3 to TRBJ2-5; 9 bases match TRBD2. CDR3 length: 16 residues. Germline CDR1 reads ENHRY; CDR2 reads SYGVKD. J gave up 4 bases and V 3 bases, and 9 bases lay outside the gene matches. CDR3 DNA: TGTGCCATCAGTGAATCAGGGCGGGGGGGCGGAGAGACCCAGTACTTC. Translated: CAISESGRGGGETQYF.

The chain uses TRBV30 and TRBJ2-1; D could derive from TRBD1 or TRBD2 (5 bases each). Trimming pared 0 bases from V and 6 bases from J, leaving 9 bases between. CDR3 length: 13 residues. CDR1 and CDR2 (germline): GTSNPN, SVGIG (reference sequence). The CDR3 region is CAWSVGLANEQFF. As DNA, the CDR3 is TGTGCCTGGAGTGTGGGGCTAGCCAATGAGCAGTTCTTC.

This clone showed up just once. The CDR3 DNA sequence: TGTGCCAGCAGCCAGCAGGAGGTGGGGTTCCAGCGGCAAGAGACCCAGTACTTC. This translates into CASSQQEVGFQRQETQYF. The J gene is TRBJ2-5, the V gene TRBV11-2, with a weak D call TRBD2 (5 bases). The CDR3 sequence is 18 residues long. V was cut by 5 bases and J by 2 bases, with 24 bases left in between. Germline assignment: CDR1 SGHAT and CDR2 FQNNGV.

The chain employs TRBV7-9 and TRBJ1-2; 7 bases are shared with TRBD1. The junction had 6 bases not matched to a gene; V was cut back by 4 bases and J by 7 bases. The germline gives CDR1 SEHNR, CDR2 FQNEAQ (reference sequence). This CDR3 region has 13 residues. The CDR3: CASSSNRGGGYTF. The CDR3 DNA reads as TGTGCCAGCAGCTCTAACAGGGGAGGTGGCTACACCTTC.